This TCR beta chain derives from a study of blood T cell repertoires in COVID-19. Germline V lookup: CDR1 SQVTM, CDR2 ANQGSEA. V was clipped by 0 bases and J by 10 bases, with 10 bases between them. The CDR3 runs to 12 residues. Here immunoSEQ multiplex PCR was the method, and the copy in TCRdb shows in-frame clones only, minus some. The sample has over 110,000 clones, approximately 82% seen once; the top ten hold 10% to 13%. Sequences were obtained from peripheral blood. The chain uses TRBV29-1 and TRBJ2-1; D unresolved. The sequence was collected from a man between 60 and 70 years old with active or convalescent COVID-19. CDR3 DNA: TGCAGCGTTGAAGATTTACTGTTCGAGCAGTTCTTC. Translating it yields CSVEDLLFEQFF.